These 30 T cell receptor beta chains originate from one sample sequenced in a study of identical twins (TCRdb year 2016). Libraries were built with 5' RACE. TCRdb lists the instrument as Illumina HiSeq 2000. The public reads were quality trimmed at Q25 with fastp and then assembled into clones with MiXCR by TCRdb, keeping productive beta chains. Every entry covers one CDR3 protein and lists the most common genes and DNA from its rows. The table for this sample lists 550,000 to 800,000 distinct CDR3 sequences; 7% to 7.5% of them were counted only once. The ten largest clones represent 1.5% to 2% of the sample. The same sample was also used in a study of yellow fever vaccine responses in identical twins.

The specimen was PBMCs. Every receptor here comes from a young woman in good health.

The table lists this clonotype with a few counts. The gene calls are TRBV2 and TRBJ2-2; 9 bases fit TRBD1. Per germline, CDR1 SNHLY and CDR2 FYNNEI. J lost 5 bases, V lost 10 bases, and 8 bases had no gene match. The CDR3 spans 14 residues. The CDR3 is CATSGTGRTGELFF. The DNA for the CDR3 is TGTGCCACCTCCGGGACAGGGAGGACCGGGGAGCTGTTTTTT.

This clonotype was seen many times. This rearrangement joins TRBV11-2 to TRBJ2-1; possible D gene TRBD2, 6 bases. The germline V gene encodes CDR1 SGHAT and CDR2 FQNNGV. V shed 8 bases and J shed 8 bases, with 25 bases lying between them. This CDR3 contains 16 residues. Written as DNA, the CDR3 is TGTGCCAGCGGGTCCATGGAGGCGAGGTGGAGGGATGAGCAGTTCTTC. Its translation is CASGSMEARWRDEQFF.

This chain uses TRBV10-3 with TRBJ2-2; D gene uncertain. The CDR3 is 12 amino acids. V lost 7 bases and J lost 3, with 6 bases in between. Germline V CDR1 and CDR2: ENHRY, SYGVKD. The CDR3 protein is CAINHDTGELFF. The CDR3 nucleotides are TGTGCCATCAATCACGACACCGGGGAGCTGTTTTTT.

This clonotype was counted many times. The chain combines TRBV28 with TRBJ2-5, with a tentative D call TRBD1 (6 bases). V lost 3 bases and J 2 bases, leaving 19 bases between the germline ends. The CDR3 spans 17 residues. Germline loops: CDR1 MDHEN, CDR2 SYDVKM. The CDR3 region has the DNA TGTGCCAGCAGTTTCCCAGTCGACAGGCAGATACAAGAGACCCAGTACTTC. As protein: CASSFPVDRQIQETQYF.

The sample holds many counts of this clonotype. The J gene is TRBJ1-5, the V gene TRBV12-3 or TRBV12-4; no definite D call. V lost 7 bases to trimming and J lost 1 base, with 14 bases between them. This CDR3 is built from 15 residues. The CDR3 spells CASTFAGESNQPQHF. CDR3 nucleotides: TGTGCCAGCACCTTCGCGGGAGAGAGCAATCAGCCCCAGCATTTT.

The chain uses TRBV7-9 and TRBJ1-6; TRBD1 aligns across 8 bases. The V gene end was trimmed by 5 bases and the J gene end by 7 bases; junction bases not matched to a gene: 7. Per germline, CDR1 SEHNR and CDR2 FQNEAQ (reference sequence). The CDR3 extends over 15 amino acids. CDR3 coding DNA: TGTGCCAGCAGCCCGAGACAGGGGCGGAATTCACCCCTCCACTTT. It codes for CASSPRQGRNSPLHF.

The rearrangement joins TRBV20-1 to TRBJ2-5; 11 nucleotides agree with TRBD2. The germline V gene encodes CDR1 DFQATT and CDR2 SNEGSKA (reference sequence). V shed 3 bases, J shed 4 bases, and the junction held 4 bases outside the gene matches. The CDR3 contains 14 residues. The CDR3 region is CSASQLAGVETQYF. The CDR3 nucleotides are TGCAGTGCTAGTCAACTAGCGGGAGTAGAGACCCAGTACTTC.

This clonotype was detected many times. This chain links TRBV5-1 with TRBJ2-1, with D unclear. The ends were cut back, 0 bases at V and 7 bases at J, with 11 bases in the middle. The CDR3 has 14 amino acids. Germline V gene lookup returns CDR1 SGHRS and CDR2 YFSETQ. CDR3 coding DNA: TGCGCCAGCAGCTTGGTTCCCCCAGTGAATGAGCAGTTCTTC. Amino acid sequence: CASSLVPPVNEQFF.

This chain uses TRBV12-3 or TRBV12-4 with TRBJ2-7; 9 nucleotides agree with TRBD2. V was pared by 6 bases and J by 1 base, with 10 bases of the junction left unmatched. The CDR3 length is 16 residues. CDR3 DNA sequence: TGTGCCAGCAGCCCCACTGGCGGGGGGGCTTCCTACGAGCAGTACGTC. Its protein product is CASSPTGGGASYEQYV.

The chain combines TRBV10-3 with TRBJ2-5; D is possibly TRBD2 (6 bases). Trimming took 0 bases from V and 4 from J, leaving 12 bases between them. Germline V gene lookup returns CDR1 ENHRY and CDR2 SYGVKD. There are 15 residues in the CDR3. This CDR3 reads CAISESGGAAETQYF. CDR3 nucleotides: TGTGCCATCAGTGAGTCTGGAGGGGCGGCAGAGACCCAGTACTTC.

The V and J genes are TRBV5-1 and TRBJ2-1, with 8 bases identical to TRBD1. CDR3 length: 15 residues. CDR1 SGHRS and CDR2 YFSETQ come from the germline V gene. V trimming: 4 bases; J trimming: 6 bases; junction bases outside the gene matches: 9. The CDR3 sequence is CASSTDRAAFNEQFF. CDR3 nucleotides: TGCGCCAGCAGCACGGACAGGGCAGCCTTCAATGAGCAGTTCTTC.

This clonotype has only a few counts. DNA for the CDR3: TGCGCCAGCAGCTTGGTCGCGAGGAGAGCAACTAATGAAAAACTGTTTTTT. Translating it yields CASSLVARRATNEKLFF. The chain uses TRBV5-1 and TRBJ1-4; D not resolved. V was cut by 0 bases and J by 0 bases, with 12 bases left in between. The CDR3 has 17 amino acids. Germline assignment: CDR1 SGHRS and CDR2 YFSETQ.

This clonotype was observed at least ten times. V is TRBV27 and J is TRBJ1-2, with 10 bases fitting TRBD1. The V gene end was trimmed by 5 bases and the J gene end by 4 bases; junction bases not matched to a gene: 4. Looked up from germline, CDR1 is MNHEY and CDR2 is SMNVEV (reference sequence). The CDR3 spans 14 residues. This CDR3 is CASSMGQGLYGYTF. CDR3 bases: TGTGCCAGCAGTATGGGACAGGGGCTCTATGGCTACACCTTC.

The chain has TRBV3-1 and TRBJ2-5; TRBD2 matches at 7 bases. J lost 3 bases, V lost 9 bases, and 10 bases had no gene match. The CDR3 is made up of 14 amino acids. The germline gives CDR1 LGHDT, CDR2 YNNKEL (reference sequence). CDR3 in DNA: TGTGCCAGTCTTAAACGCGGGGGAGAAGAGACCCAGTACTTC. Its translation is CASLKRGGEETQYF.

The chain links TRBV7-8 to TRBJ2-7; TRBD2 aligns across 8 bases. The CDR3 is made up of 16 amino acids. Trimming took 3 bases from V and 2 from J; bases not matched to a gene: 9. Per germline, CDR1 SGHVS and CDR2 FQNEAQ. The CDR3 DNA sequence: TGTGCCAGCAGCTTTCAAACAGTAGCGGGGACCTACGAGCAGTACTTC. It codes for CASSFQTVAGTYEQYF.

This clonotype came up many times. CDR3 nucleotides: TGTGCCAGCAGCCAGCTTACTAGCGGGACTGTCGGGGAGCTGTTTTTT. Amino acids: CASSQLTSGTVGELFF. The chain couples TRBV5-6 to TRBJ2-2, with TRBD2 matching 10 bases. CDR1 and CDR2 (germline): SGHDT, YYEEEE. V shed 4 bases and J 7 bases; nucleotides not matched to a gene: 10. The CDR3 consists of 16 residues.

This clonotype has ten or more counts. This chain joins TRBV6-5 and TRBJ2-2; D might be TRBD2 (6 bases). The CDR3 runs 16 residues. CDR1 MNHEY and CDR2 SVGAGI come from the germline V gene. V gave up 2 bases and J gave up 5 bases, with 15 bases separating them. The CDR3 region has the DNA TGTGCCAGCAGTTACCTCCCCGGGGGACGAACCGGGGAGCTGTTTTTT. Its protein is CASSYLPGGRTGELFF.

The chain uses TRBV19 and TRBJ2-3; D gene uncertain. Germline lookup yields CDR1 LNHDA and CDR2 SQIVND (reference sequence). Trimming left V 6 bases short and J 8 bases short, with 9 bases between. There are 11 residues in the CDR3. CDR3 coding DNA: TGTGCCAGTAGCACCTCCGGTACGCAGTATTTT. Translating it yields CASSTSGTQYF.

This clonotype was observed many times. This rearrangement joins TRBV3-1 to TRBJ1-5; no clear D gene. Trimming stripped 0 bases from V and 3 bases from J, with 9 bases between. This CDR3 is built from 15 residues. Germline CDR1 reads LGHDT; CDR2 reads YNNKEL (reference sequence). The CDR3 spells CASSQEEGFNQPQHF. The CDR3 DNA reads TGTGCCAGCAGCCAAGAAGAGGGATTCAATCAGCCCCAGCATTTT.

This clonotype was picked up a small number of times. The chain links TRBV20-1 to TRBJ2-3, with 10 bases fitting TRBD2. The CDR3 is 16 residues long. The V gene end was trimmed by 4 bases and the J gene end by 4 bases; junction bases not matched to a gene: 11. In germline, CDR1 is DFQATT, CDR2 SNEGSKA (reference sequence). Here the CDR3 DNA reads TGCAGTGCTATTGCCCCTAGCGGGAGTAGAGCAGATACGCAGTATTTT. Encoded protein: CSAIAPSGSRADTQYF.

This clonotype has a handful of counts. The chain employs TRBV7-2 and TRBJ2-3; D is undetermined. V lost 1 base to trimming and J lost 2 bases, with 7 bases between them. CDR1 is SGHTA, CDR2 FQGNSA, per germline. This CDR3 is built from 14 residues. The DNA for the CDR3 is TGTGCCAGCAGCTTAGGTCCGGACACAGATACGCAGTATTTT. Encoded protein: CASSLGPDTDTQYF.

This clonotype was counted between two and nine times. The genes are TRBV7-6 and TRBJ1-1, with 7 bases fitting TRBD1. The CDR3 consists of 15 residues. The germline V gene has CDR1 SGHVS and CDR2 FNYEAQ. The V segment lost 1 base and the J segment 5 bases; nucleotides outside the gene matches: 7. CDR3 DNA: TGTGCCAGCAGCTTAGAGTACAGGGGCTTAACTGAAGCTTTCTTT. Its translation is CASSLEYRGLTEAFF.

The V gene is TRBV6-5, the J gene TRBJ1-6, with no clear D. V lost 5 bases and J lost 10, with 9 bases in between. This CDR3 contains 12 residues. The germline gives CDR1 MNHEY, CDR2 SVGAGI. The DNA for the CDR3 is TGTGCCAGCAGTCACCAACAGTCACCCCTCCACTTT. This encodes CASSHQQSPLHF.

This clonotype came up a few times. V and J are TRBV4-1 and TRBJ2-2, with TRBD1 matching 7 bases. V lost 4 bases, J lost 5 bases, and 10 bases stayed unmatched. The CDR3 has 16 amino acids. Germline V gene sequence: CDR1 MGHRA, CDR2 YSYEKL. CDR3 DNA sequence: TGCGCCAGCAGCCCTGCCAACAGGGGATATACCGGGGAGCTGTTTTTT. This encodes CASSPANRGYTGELFF.

Comment on this clonotype: A much bigger clone sits one base away, suggesting this may be a read error. The chain is built from TRBV20-1 and TRBJ2-3; D possibly matches TRBD1 or TRBD2 (5 bases each). CDR3 length equals 13 residues. The V end was cut by 3 bases, the J end by 2 bases, with 9 bases between. Germline CDR1 is DFQATT and CDR2 is SNEGSKA (reference sequence). The CDR3 DNA is TGCAGTGCTAGTCGGGACCCCACAGATACGCAGTATTTT. Protein sequence: CSASRDPTDTQYF.

This clonotype was counted many times. Here the CDR3 DNA reads TGCGCCAGCAGCTTGAAGGCTAGCGGGGTGTTATACAATGAGCAGTTCTTC. Amino acid sequence: CASSLKASGVLYNEQFF. V gene TRBV5-1 combines with J gene TRBJ2-1; TRBD2 aligns across 9 bases. CDR3 size: 17 residues. CDR1 and CDR2 (germline): SGHRS, YFSETQ. The ends lost 1 base at V and 4 bases at J; junction bases unmatched: 9.

This chain uses TRBV4-1 with TRBJ2-3; the D call may be TRBD1 or TRBD2 (5 bases each). The germline V and J ends were trimmed by 0 bases and 3 bases, with 13 bases remaining between them. In germline, CDR1 is MGHRA, CDR2 YSYEKL. The CDR3 loop spans 16 amino acids. The CDR3 protein is CASSQDYPGRTDTQYF. The CDR3 region has the DNA TGCGCCAGCAGCCAAGATTACCCGGGACGAACAGATACGCAGTATTTT.

This clonotype was counted a single time. This sequence joins TRBV9 and TRBJ2-5, with 12 bases matching TRBD2. Germline values: CDR1 SGDLS, CDR2 YYNGEE. This CDR3 spans 17 amino acids. Trimming took 3 bases from V and 6 from J; bases not matched to a gene: 12. CDR3 sequence (DNA): TGTGCCAGCAGCGCCCGACTAGCGGGAGAGACAATGAAGACCCAGTACTTC. Translation: CASSARLAGETMKTQYF.

The rearrangement joins TRBV12-3 or TRBV12-4 to TRBJ2-6; TRBD1 might be the D (6 bases). This CDR3 spans 17 amino acids. Trimming took off 5 bases at V and 4 bases at J, with 18 bases between the two ends. The CDR3 here is CASSKPRGLEGANVLTF. In DNA form, the CDR3 reads TGTGCCAGCAGTAAACCCAGGGGTTTGGAAGGGGCCAACGTCCTGACTTTC.

The chain has TRBV12-3 or TRBV12-4 and TRBJ2-3; tentatively, D is TRBD1 (5 bases). The CDR3 runs to 15 residues. Trimming stripped 7 bases from V and 8 bases from J, with 22 bases between. CDR3 in DNA: TGTGCCAGCACCAATTACGGACCGACTCAGGGTACGCAGTATTTT. Its translation: CASTNYGPTQGTQYF.